The present entry profiles one T cell receptor beta chain with its context. TCRdb itself ran the RT-PCR reads through MiXCR, one entry per CDR3 protein. The sample contains about 680,000 distinct CDR3 sequences, approximately 14% of which appear only once. With 8 bases clipped from V and 1 base from J, the junction kept 4 bases outside the gene matches. The CDR3 length is 15 residues. Germline V CDR1 and CDR2: SGHVS, FQNEAQ. The TCR was taken from a female donor in good health, serving as a healthy control. This chain uses TRBV7-8 with TRBJ2-1; 11 nucleotides match TRBD2. Sequenced sample: memory CD4+ T cells from blood. In DNA, the CDR3 is TGTGCCAGCGTACTAGCGGGAGATTCCTACAATGAGCAGTTCTTC. Amino acids: CASVLAGDSYNEQFF.